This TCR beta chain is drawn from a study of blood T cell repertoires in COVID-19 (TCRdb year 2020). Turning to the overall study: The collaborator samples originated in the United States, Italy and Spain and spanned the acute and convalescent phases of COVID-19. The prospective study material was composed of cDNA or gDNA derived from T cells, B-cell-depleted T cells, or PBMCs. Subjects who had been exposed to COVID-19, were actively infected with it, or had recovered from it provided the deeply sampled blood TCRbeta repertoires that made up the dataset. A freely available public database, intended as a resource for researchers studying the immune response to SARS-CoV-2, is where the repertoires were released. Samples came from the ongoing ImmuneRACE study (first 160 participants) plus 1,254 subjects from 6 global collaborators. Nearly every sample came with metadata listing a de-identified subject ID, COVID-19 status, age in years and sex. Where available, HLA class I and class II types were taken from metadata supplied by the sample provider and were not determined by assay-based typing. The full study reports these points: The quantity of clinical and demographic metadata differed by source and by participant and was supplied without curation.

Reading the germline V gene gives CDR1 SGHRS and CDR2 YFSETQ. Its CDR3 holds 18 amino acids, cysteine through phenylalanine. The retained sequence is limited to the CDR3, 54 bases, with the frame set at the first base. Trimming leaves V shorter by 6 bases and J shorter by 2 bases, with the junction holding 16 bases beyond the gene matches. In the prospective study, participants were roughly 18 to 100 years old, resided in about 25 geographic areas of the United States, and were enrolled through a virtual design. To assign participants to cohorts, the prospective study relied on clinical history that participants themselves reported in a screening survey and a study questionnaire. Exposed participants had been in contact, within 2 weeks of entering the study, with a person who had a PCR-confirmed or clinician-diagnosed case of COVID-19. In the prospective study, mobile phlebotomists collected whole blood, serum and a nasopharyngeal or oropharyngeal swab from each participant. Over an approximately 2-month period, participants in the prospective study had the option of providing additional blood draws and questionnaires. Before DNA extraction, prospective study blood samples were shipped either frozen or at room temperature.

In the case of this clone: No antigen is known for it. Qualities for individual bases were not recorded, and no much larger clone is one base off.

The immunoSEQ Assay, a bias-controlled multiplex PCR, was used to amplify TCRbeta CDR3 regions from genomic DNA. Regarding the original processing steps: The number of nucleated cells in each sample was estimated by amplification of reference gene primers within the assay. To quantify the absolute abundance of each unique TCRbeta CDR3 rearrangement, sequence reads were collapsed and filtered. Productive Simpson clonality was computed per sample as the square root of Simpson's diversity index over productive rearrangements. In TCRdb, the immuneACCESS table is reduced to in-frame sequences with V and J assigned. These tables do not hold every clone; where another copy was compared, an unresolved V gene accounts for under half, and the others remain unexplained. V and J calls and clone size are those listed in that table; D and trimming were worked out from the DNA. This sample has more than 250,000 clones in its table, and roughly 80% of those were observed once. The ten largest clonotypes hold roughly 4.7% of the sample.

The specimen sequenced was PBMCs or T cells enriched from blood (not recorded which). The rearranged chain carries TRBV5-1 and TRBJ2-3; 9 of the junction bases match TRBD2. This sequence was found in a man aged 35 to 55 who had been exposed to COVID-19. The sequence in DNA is TGCGCCAGCACCAACCCGAGGGGCGGGAGGGAAAACACAGATACGCAGTATTTT. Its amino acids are CASTNPRGGRENTDTQYF.